The entry below gives a single TCR beta chain sequence along with its context. The sample originates from a study of blood T cell repertoires in COVID-19. CDR3 length: 13 amino acids. Germline V CDR1 and CDR2: GTSNPN, SVGIG (reference sequence). Losses at the gene ends were 8 bases for V and 4 bases for J; bases not matched to a gene: 8. Clones were read by immunoSEQ multiplex PCR, and TCRdb kept only the in-frame ones, dropping some. The sample lists about 210,000 clones, about 86% occurring once. The sequence was obtained from a woman in her thirties who had been exposed to COVID-19. Sequencing used PBMCs or T cells enriched from blood (not recorded which). V and J are TRBV30 and TRBJ1-2; 9 nucleotides agree with TRBD1. The CDR3 DNA reads TGTGCCGTCGACAGGGGGTATCGCTATGGCTACACCTTC. Its translation: CAVDRGYRYGYTF.